One and the same sample provided the 32 T cell receptor beta chains below, sequenced in a study of regulatory T cells in long-lasting Graves disease. Sample time point: newly diagnosed GD, antithyroid drugs for less than 3 months. Extracted RNA from PBMCs served as the source of the TCR library. iRepertoire HTBI primers and Arm-PCR of CDR3 regions built TCR beta libraries. TCRdb reprocessed the multiplex PCR reads with MiXCR, giving one entry per CDR3 protein. The sample yields hundreds of thousands of distinct CDR3 sequences, around 15% seen once. This sample was also put to use in a study of T cells in Graves' hyperthyroidism and ophthalmopathy.

The sequenced sample was peripheral blood mononuclear cells (PBMCs), obtained at new diagnosis, from a patient treated with antithyroid drugs. These receptors originate from a woman younger than 45 with Graves disease.

The chain recombines TRBV6-2 or TRBV6-3 with TRBJ2-7, with D maybe TRBD1 (6 bases). With 3 bases removed from V and 2 bases from J, the gap between germline ends came to 14 bases. CDR1 MNHEY and CDR2 SVGEGT come from the germline V gene. The CDR3 length is 15 residues. DNA for the CDR3: TGTGCCAGCAGTTATCGGGCAGGGGCAACCTACGAGCAGTACTTC. Its protein is CASSYRAGATYEQYF.

This clonotype was counted many times. The chain recombines TRBV12-3 or TRBV12-4 with TRBJ2-1; TRBD2 might be the D (5 bases). Trimming left V 4 bases short and J 2 bases short, with 15 bases between. The length of the CDR3 is 16 residues. CDR3 coding DNA: TGTGCCAGCAGTTCATTATCGGGGTATCCCTACAATGAGCAGTTCTTC. It is translated as CASSSLSGYPYNEQFF.

In its sample, this clonotype was seen many times. The rearrangement joins TRBV28 to TRBJ2-3; TRBD2 matches at 11 bases. J lost 0 bases, V lost 4 bases, and 6 bases had no gene match. The CDR3 is 17 residues long. Looked up from germline, CDR1 is MDHEN and CDR2 is SYDVKM. This CDR3 reads CASSSPRTSGSTDTQYF. The DNA of the CDR3 is TGTGCCAGCAGTTCCCCTCGGACTAGCGGGAGCACAGATACGCAGTATTTT.

This sequence joins TRBV20-1 and TRBJ2-5; D is ambiguous. This CDR3 contains 12 residues. Germline V CDR1 and CDR2: DFQATT, SNEGSKA (reference sequence). V was cut by 5 bases and J by 3 bases, with 10 bases left in between. The CDR3 loop reads CSAPLLEETQYF. For the CDR3, the DNA is TGCAGTGCTCCCCTGTTAGAAGAGACCCAGTACTTC.

This clonotype was counted between two and nine times. The chain combines TRBV20-1 with TRBJ2-3, with D hard to call. Germline V gene sequence: CDR1 DFQATT, CDR2 SNEGSKA (reference sequence). V dropped 3 bases and J dropped 4 bases, with 5 bases sitting between them. The CDR3 spans 11 residues. The chain's CDR3 is CSARVADTQYF. The CDR3 DNA is TGCAGTGCTAGGGTCGCAGATACGCAGTATTTT.

This clonotype was counted only a few times. V and J are TRBV20-1 and TRBJ2-1; 8 bases line up with TRBD2. The CDR3 runs to 15 residues. V was pared by 6 bases and J by 2 bases, with 9 bases of the junction left unmatched. Germline CDR1 and CDR2: DFQATT and SNEGSKA (reference sequence). The CDR3 DNA reads TGCAGTGCCCGGGGGGGGGCCGGCCCCTACAATGAGCAGTTCTTC. Amino acids: CSARGGAGPYNEQFF.

The V gene is TRBV20-1, the J gene TRBJ2-1, with D unclear. The CDR3 has 11 amino acids. The V end lost 5 bases, the J end lost 12 bases, and 14 bases lay between the germline ends. Per the germline V gene, CDR1 is DFQATT and CDR2 is SNEGSKA (reference sequence). CDR3 in amino acids: CSAVPRYGQFF. The CDR3, as DNA: TGCAGTGCTGTACCCCGCTACGGGCAGTTCTTC.

This clonotype was recorded many times. V is TRBV27 and J is TRBJ1-2; D remains unclear. This CDR3 contains 13 residues. Germline CDR1 is MNHEY and CDR2 is SMNVEV (reference sequence). V was pared by 7 bases and J by 5 bases, with 14 bases between. CDR3 DNA sequence: TGTGCCAGCAAGAGGGAAAGTAGTTATGGCTACACCTTC. It translates to CASKRESSYGYTF.

The chain couples TRBV3-1 to TRBJ2-7; possible D gene TRBD2, 7 bases. V lost 4 bases to trimming and J lost 7 bases, with 11 bases between them. Germline CDR1 is LGHDT and CDR2 is YNNKEL (reference sequence). This CDR3 contains 12 residues. The CDR3 sequence: CASSRGGEEQYF. In nucleotides, the CDR3 is TGTGCCAGCAGCCGAGGGGGGGAGGAGCAGTACTTC.

The chain couples TRBV19 to TRBJ1-5, with no clear D. Germline CDR1 LNHDA, CDR2 SQIVND (reference sequence). V was clipped by 3 bases and J by 6 bases, with 9 bases between them. This CDR3 has 13 residues. CDR3: CASSISFGQPQHF. The CDR3 region has the DNA TGTGCCAGTAGTATCTCCTTTGGTCAGCCCCAGCATTTT.

This clonotype has only a few counts. V and J are TRBV27 and TRBJ2-1; TRBD1 aligns across 7 bases. The CDR3 has 12 residues. V shed 8 bases and J 4 bases; nucleotides not matched to a gene: 2. CDR1 and CDR2 (germline): MNHEY, SMNVEV (reference sequence). CDR3 bases: TGTGCCAGCTGGGACAGATACAATGAGCAGTTCTTC. It codes for CASWDRYNEQFF.

This clonotype was seen more than once but under ten times. The V gene is TRBV6-4, the J gene TRBJ1-4, with a tentative D call TRBD1 (5 bases). Per the germline V gene, CDR1 is MRHNA and CDR2 is SNTAGT. V was cut by 5 bases and J by 5 bases, with 15 bases left in between. The CDR3 is 15 amino acids. The chain's CDR3 is CASSYGDRANEKLFF. The CDR3, as DNA: TGTGCCAGCAGTTACGGGGACCGGGCGAATGAAAAACTGTTTTTT.

This rearrangement joins TRBV19 to TRBJ2-5, with 9 positions matching TRBD2. Looked up from germline, CDR1 is LNHDA and CDR2 is SQIVND (reference sequence). Trimming at V came to 0 bases and at J to 7 bases, leaving 18 bases not matched to a gene. This CDR3 region has 19 residues. For the CDR3, the DNA is TGTGCCAGTAGTATAGATGGCTCCTATGGGCTAGCGGGGAAAGGGACCCAGTACTTC. It translates to CASSIDGSYGLAGKGTQYF. Full variable domain (outside the CDR3, taken from reference TRBV19 and TRBJ2-5): DGGITQSPKYLFRKEGQNVTLSCEQNLNHDAMYWYRQDPGQGLRLIYYSQIVNDFQKGDIAEGYSVSREKKESFPLTVTSAQKNPTAFYLCASSIDGSYGLAGKGTQYFGPGTRLLVL.

Concerning this clonotype itself: A much larger clone lies one base from this, so it may be a read error. The chain links TRBV27 to TRBJ1-4, with D unclear. Germline V CDR1 and CDR2: MNHEY, SMNVEV (reference sequence). The CDR3 runs to 17 residues. CDR3 coding DNA: TGTGCCAGCAGTTTATTAAGCTCCCCGGGCGTTAATGAAGAACTGTTTTTT. It translates to CASSLLSSPGVNEELFF.

Notes on this clonotype: At one of its ends the junction is not consistent with the germline gene, which may arise from a read error. The chain recombines TRBV7-7 with TRBJ2-2; TRBD2 aligns across 10 bases. The CDR3 runs to 16 residues. The germline V gene encodes CDR1 SSHAT and CDR2 FNYEAQ (reference sequence). CDR3 residues: CASSLVAGGYTGELFF. CDR3 in DNA: TGTGCTAGCAGCTTAGTAGCGGGAGGTTACACCGGGGAGCTGTTTTTT. Looking up the rest from reference TRBV7-7 and TRBJ2-2 gives the full variable domain: GAGVSQSPRYKVTKRGQDVTLRCDPISSHATLYWYQQALGQGPEFLTYFNYEAQPDKSGLPSDRFSAERPEGSISTLTIQRTEQRDSAMYRCASSLVAGGYTGELFFGEGSRLTVL.

A remark on this clonotype: It may be a read error: a sequence one base away is much more abundant. The V call is TRBV6-1, the J call TRBJ2-1; the match to TRBD1 covers 7 bases. The ends lost 6 bases at V and 3 bases at J; junction bases unmatched: 2. The CDR3 extends over 13 amino acids. From germline, CDR1 is MNHNS and CDR2 SASEGT. CDR3 residues: CASSTGDYNEQFF. In DNA form, the CDR3 reads TGTGCCAGCAGCACAGGGGACTACAATGAGCAGTTCTTC.

This clonotype was observed a few times. Here the CDR3 DNA reads TGTGCCAGCAGCCAAGATTCTACTGGAAACACCATATATTTT. It yields the protein CASSQDSTGNTIYF. The chain carries TRBV3-1 and TRBJ1-3; D call uncertain. V was pared by 0 bases and J by 2 bases, with 5 bases between. The CDR3 loop spans 14 amino acids. From germline, CDR1 is LGHDT and CDR2 YNNKEL (reference sequence).

The V and J genes are TRBV9 and TRBJ2-5; D may be TRBD1 (5 bases). Germline V gene sequence: CDR1 SGDLS, CDR2 YYNGEE. There are 14 residues in the CDR3. V was trimmed by 1 base and J by 4 bases, leaving 11 bases between them. The CDR3 is CASSVSGQGETQYF. CDR3 in DNA: TGTGCCAGCAGCGTATCGGGCCAGGGAGAGACCCAGTACTTC.

This clonotype was recorded at least ten times. V gene TRBV7-3 combines with J gene TRBJ2-7; D not resolved. The V gene lost 8 bases and the J gene lost 6 bases, with 14 bases spanning the gap. The length of the CDR3 is 12 residues. Germline V lookup: CDR1 SGHTA, CDR2 FQGTGA. The CDR3: CASSGLLREQYF. The CDR3 DNA is TGTGCCAGCTCCGGCCTTTTGCGCGAGCAGTACTTC. Drawing the rest from reference TRBV7-3 and TRBJ2-7, the complete variable domain is GAGVSQTPSNKVTEKGKYVELRCDPISGHTALYWYRQSLGQGPEFLIYFQGTGAADDSGLPNDRFFAVRPEGSVSTLKIQRTERGDSAVYLCASSGLLREQYFGPGTRLTVT.

This clonotype was seen many times. The gene calls are TRBV28 and TRBJ2-7, with TRBD2 identical over 9 bases. The V segment lost 7 bases and the J segment 7 bases; nucleotides outside the gene matches: 14. This CDR3 contains 15 residues. Germline V gives CDR1 MDHEN, CDR2 SYDVKM. The CDR3 reads CASTEAGGRIEEQYF. The CDR3 DNA reads TGTGCCAGCACCGAAGCGGGAGGCAGAATAGAAGAGCAGTACTTC.

This chain connects TRBV2 to TRBJ2-7; no clear D. Germline V gene lookup returns CDR1 SNHLY and CDR2 FYNNEI. This CDR3 contains 14 residues. The V end lost 4 bases, the J end lost 2 bases, and 12 bases lay between the germline ends. The CDR3: CASSVSETAYEQYF. The CDR3 DNA sequence: TGTGCCAGCAGTGTGAGTGAAACAGCCTACGAGCAGTACTTC.

This rearrangement joins TRBV6-5 to TRBJ1-5; D may be TRBD1 (5 bases). V lost 2 bases and J 5 bases, leaving 10 bases between the germline ends. Germline V lookup: CDR1 MNHEY, CDR2 SVGAGI. This CDR3 spans 14 amino acids. CDR3 loop: CASSYKEGYQPQHF. CDR3 bases: TGTGCCAGCAGTTACAAAGAGGGGTATCAGCCCCAGCATTTT.

This clonotype was counted ten times or more. This chain connects TRBV28 to TRBJ2-7; D might be TRBD1 (5 bases). CDR1 is MDHEN and CDR2 is SYDVKM in the germline V gene. V dropped 6 bases and J dropped 4 bases, with 10 bases sitting between them. CDR3 length equals 12 residues. CDR3 sequence (DNA): TGTGCCAGCAGACAGGTGGGGTACGAGCAGTACTTC. Protein product: CASRQVGYEQYF.

The chain joins TRBV30 to TRBJ1-5, with D maybe TRBD1 (5 bases). This CDR3 has 15 residues. Germline CDR1 reads GTSNPN; CDR2 reads SVGIG (reference sequence). V lost 5 bases to trimming and J lost 7 bases, with 21 bases between them. CDR3 region: CAWARQGNGAQPQHF. For the CDR3, the DNA is TGTGCCTGGGCGCGCCAGGGTAACGGAGCGCAGCCCCAGCATTTT.

The table lists this clonotype with a few counts. The CDR3 spells CASSPRGSTDTQYF. The CDR3 DNA reads as TGTGCCAGCTCACCACGGGGAAGCACAGATACGCAGTATTTT. This chain uses TRBV18 with TRBJ2-3, with unresolved D. V was pared by 1 base and J by 0 bases, with 5 bases between. The germline gives CDR1 KGHSH, CDR2 LQKENI. This CDR3 has 14 amino acids.

This clonotype was found many times. CDR3 nucleotide sequence: TGTGCCAGCAGTGTTTCGGGTTTCGGTGGACCCTCCAGCTCCTACAATGAGCAGTTCTTC. It yields the protein CASSVSGFGGPSSSYNEQFF. J is TRBJ2-1 and V is TRBV25-1, with D unresolved. The CDR3 loop spans 20 amino acids. Trimming removed 4 bases from V and 0 bases from J, with 25 bases in between. Germline values: CDR1 MGHDK, CDR2 SYGVNS.

This chain connects TRBV5-1 to TRBJ1-4, with D maybe TRBD1 (6 bases). In germline, CDR1 is SGHRS, CDR2 YFSETQ. The CDR3 is 15 residues long. The germline V and J ends were trimmed by 4 bases and 11 bases, with 21 bases remaining between them. CDR3 coding DNA: TGCGCCAGCAGCGGATCTCAAGGGGGTCGGGGGAAACTGTTTTTT. Protein product: CASSGSQGGRGKLFF.

This clonotype was seen a handful of times. The chain carries TRBV29-1 and TRBJ1-2; D might be TRBD1 (5 bases). V lost 7 bases and J lost 5, with 20 bases in between. The CDR3 is made up of 14 amino acids. Germline V gives CDR1 SQVTM, CDR2 ANQGSEA. The CDR3 protein is CSANGQGSLYGYTF. Written as DNA, the CDR3 is TGCAGCGCGAACGGCCAGGGAAGTTTGTATGGCTACACCTTC.

As concerns this clonotype: Relative to the germline gene, one junction end is altered; a read error may explain this. The V and J genes are TRBV18 and TRBJ2-5; TRBD1 is a possible D gene (6 bases). Germline V gene lookup returns CDR1 KGHSH and CDR2 LQKENI. The CDR3 spans 13 residues. The CDR3 loop reads CASSPGQRETQYF. The CDR3 bases are TGTGCCAGCTCACCGGGACAAAGGGAGACACAGTACTTC.

The sample holds many counts of this clonotype. The V and J genes are TRBV6-1 and TRBJ1-4, with D possibly matching TRBD1 (5 bases). Germline V CDR1 and CDR2: MNHNS, SASEGT. The CDR3 is 18 amino acids. Trimming took off 5 bases at V and 4 bases at J, with 23 bases between the two ends. The CDR3, as DNA: TGTGCCAGCAGTACCCCCCAGGGCAGAGCCCTGTTTAATGAAAAACTGTTTTTT. Protein: CASSTPQGRALFNEKLFF.

This clonotype was counted many times. The V gene is TRBV7-9, the J gene TRBJ2-1; possibly TRBD2 for D (6 bases). The CDR3 sequence is 15 residues long. Trimming stripped 5 bases from V and 5 bases from J, with 16 bases between. CDR1 is SEHNR and CDR2 is FQNEAQ in the germline V gene (reference sequence). CDR3 DNA sequence: TGTGCCAGCAGCCTAAGGGAGCGGGCTGACAATGAGCAGTTCTTC. Translating gives CASSLRERADNEQFF.

This clonotype showed up just once. The CDR3 loop reads CASSPQGTHGYTF. In nucleotides, the CDR3 is TGTGCCAGCAGCCCCCAGGGGACCCATGGCTACACCTTC. The chain carries TRBV13 and TRBJ1-2; D possibly corresponds to TRBD1 (6 bases). Germline CDR1 PRHDT, CDR2 FYEKMQ (reference sequence). Between the trimmed V and J ends, which lost 5 bases and 6 bases, there was a span of 13 bases. The CDR3 is 13 amino acids. Full variable domain (outside the CDR3, taken from reference TRBV13 and TRBJ1-2): AAGVIQSPRHLIKEKRETATLKCYPIPRHDTVYWYQQGPGQDPQFLISFYEKMQSDKGSIPDRFSAQQFSDYHSELNMSSLELGDSALYFCASSPQGTHGYTFGSGTRLTVV.